The entry that follows covers one T cell receptor beta chain sequence. In this sample, this clone turned up once. The antigen it recognizes is unknown. No base quality values were provided; no much bigger clone lies one nucleotide off. Participants in the prospective study were aged roughly 18 to 90 years, lived in 20 to 30 United States geographic areas, and enrolled through a virtual design. Cohort assignment in the prospective study relied on participant-reported clinical history from a screening survey and a study questionnaire. ImmuneRACE Cohort 3 recovered participants were defined by two consecutive negative NP/OP PCR tests, healthcare professional clearance, or symptom resolution. In the prospective study, mobile phlebotomists collected whole blood, serum and a nasopharyngeal or oropharyngeal swab from each participant. Prospective study participants could optionally give additional blood draws and questionnaires over an approximately 2-month period. Blood samples from the prospective study were shipped frozen or at room temperature prior to DNA extraction.

Between the V and J ends, shortened by 0 bases and 0 bases respectively, the junction contains 12 bases. The germline V gene (reference sequence) yields GTSNPN for CDR1 and SVGIG for CDR2. The CDR3 sequence holds 16 residues, the cysteine and phenylalanine included. The read is trimmed to its CDR3 DNA, 48 bases read in frame from base 1. This record belongs to a study of blood T cell repertoires in COVID-19 (dated by TCRdb to 2018 to 2020). Some background on the complete study: The collaborator samples originated in the United States, Italy and Spain and spanned the acute and convalescent phases of COVID-19. The material from the prospective study consisted of cDNA or gDNA derived from T cells, B-cell-depleted T cells, or PBMCs. The dataset comprised deeply sampled blood TCRbeta repertoires from subjects exposed to, actively infected with, or recovered from COVID-19. The repertoires were released in a freely available public database intended as a resource for research on the immune response to SARS-CoV-2. Samples came from the ongoing ImmuneRACE study (first 160 participants) plus 1,254 subjects from 6 global collaborators. The sample metadata nearly always contained a de-identified subject ID, COVID-19 status, age in years and sex. Where HLA class I and class II types were available, the types were taken from metadata supplied by the sample provider, not from assay-based typing. Beyond this particular receptor, the publication reports: The amount of clinical and demographic metadata varied by source and participant and was provided uncurated.

The immunoSEQ Assay, a bias-controlled multiplex PCR, was used to amplify TCRbeta CDR3 regions from genomic DNA. As for the authors' bioinformatics: The number of nucleated cells in each sample was estimated by amplification of reference gene primers within the assay. To quantify the absolute abundance of each unique TCRbeta CDR3 rearrangement, sequence reads were collapsed and filtered. Productive Simpson clonality was computed per sample as the square root of Simpson's diversity index over productive rearrangements. TCRdb limited this immuneACCESS table to in-frame rearrangements with V and J called. A share of clones is missing; checked studies link under half to unresolved V genes, and the rest is unexplained. For V, J and clone size, that table is used; D and trimming come from the DNA. For this sample the table gives more than 200,000 clones, of which 86% were detected only once. About 1.7% of the sample rests with the top ten.

This TCR was recovered from a man between 35 and 55 years old who had recovered from COVID-19. This chain joins TRBV30 to TRBJ1-5; TRBD1 could be the D gene, as 6 bases match. The sequenced sample was PBMCs or T cells enriched from blood (not recorded which). CDR3 region: CAWSVFGQPSNQPQHF. Here is the DNA: TGTGCCTGGAGTGTATTTGGACAGCCTAGCAATCAGCCCCAGCATTTT.